Given below is one T cell receptor (beta chain) in context. The entry originates in a study of shared clonotypes between healthy human individuals. Produced via immunoSEQ multiplex PCR; TCRdb's table is partial and in-frame only. The sample gives millions of clones, more than 85% of which show up once; 0.39% is in the top ten. This CDR3 contains 16 residues. Germline values: CDR1 KGHSH, CDR2 LQKENI. The V and J ends lost 4 bases and 8 bases respectively, with 20 bases between them. The source is a man younger than 35 in good health. Some clones in this sample may be carry-over from other donors' samples. Sequencing used naive CD4+ T cells from PBMCs. Subset here: CD45RA+ positively selected. V is TRBV18 and J is TRBJ1-4, with D maybe TRBD1 (5 bases). The CDR3 sequence: CASSLLAQGVNEKLFF. Here the CDR3 DNA reads TGTGCCAGCTCACTTCTCGCCCAGGGTGTCAACGAAAAACTGTTTTTT. The full variable domain, its missing parts supplied by reference TRBV18 and TRBJ1-4, is NAGVMQNPRHLVRRRGQEARLRCSPMKGHSHVYWYRQLPEEGLKFMVYLQKENIIDESGMPKERFSAEFPKEGPSILRIQQVVRGDSAAYFCASSLLAQGVNEKLFFGSGTQLSVL.